The 11 T cell receptor beta chains in this list originate from one sample, sequenced in a study of blood T cell repertoires in COVID-19 (dated by TCRdb to the early 2020s). Libraries were constructed by the immunoSEQ multiplex PCR assay. The source is immuneACCESS, and TCRdb retained only in-frame sequences with V and J called. Part of the clones is not carried over; for the studies checked, unresolved V genes explain less than half of this, and the remainder is unexplained. The sample includes hundreds of thousands of clones, with over 75% observed a single time. 7.5% to 9% of the sample goes to the ten largest clones. The source material was peripheral blood. These receptors were collected from a human donor in a cohort sampled during active COVID-19.

The rearrangement links TRBV4-1 to TRBJ2-5, with D possibly being TRBD1 (6 bases). Trimming left V 0 bases short and J 2 bases short, with 10 bases between. This CDR3 has 15 amino acids. CDR1 is MGHRA, CDR2 YSYEKL, per germline. The CDR3 loop is CASSQEGHPQETQYF. In nucleotides, the CDR3 is TGCGCCAGCAGCCAAGAGGGACACCCTCAAGAGACCCAGTACTTC.

This clone was found many times. The chain joins TRBV2 to TRBJ2-1; weak D call: TRBD1 (5 bases). Trimming pared 2 bases from V and 3 bases from J, leaving 14 bases between. The CDR3 has 16 amino acids. Germline loops: CDR1 SNHLY, CDR2 FYNNEI. CDR3 amino acids: CASSERSPDNYNEQFF. Here the CDR3 DNA reads TGTGCCAGCAGTGAAAGGTCTCCGGACAACTACAATGAGCAGTTCTTC.

The CDR3 DNA sequence: TGTGCCAGCAGCTTATTGGAGGGTTCTGAAGCTTTCTTT. It codes for CASSLLEGSEAFF. V usage is TRBV7-9 and J usage is TRBJ1-1; D unresolved. Trimming removed 2 bases at V and 6 bases at J, with 10 bases between. This CDR3 is 13 amino acids long. The germline CDR1 and CDR2 sequences are SEHNR and FQNEAQ (reference sequence).

This chain connects TRBV7-8 to TRBJ1-3, with D unresolved. The germline CDR1 and CDR2 sequences are SGHVS and FQNEAQ. Trimming left V 1 base short and J 1 base short, with 5 bases between. This CDR3 has 14 amino acids. DNA of the CDR3: TGTGCCAGCAGCTTAGGGCAATCTGGAAACACCATATATTTT. This translates into CASSLGQSGNTIYF. The full variable domain, with the rest looked up from reference TRBV7-8 and TRBJ1-3, is GAGVSQSPRYKVAKRGQDVALRCDPISGHVSLFWYQQALGQGPEFLTYFQNEAQLDKSGLPSDRFFAERPEGSVSTLKIQRTQQEDSAVYLCASSLGQSGNTIYFGEGSWLTVV.

The chain combines TRBV2 with TRBJ1-5; 11 nucleotides line up with TRBD1. The CDR3 extends over 14 amino acids. Germline assignment: CDR1 SNHLY and CDR2 FYNNEI. Unmatched junction bases numbered 6, after V lost 5 bases and J lost 9 bases. CDR3 residues: CASSSGTGGLPQHF. CDR3 nucleotide sequence: TGTGCCAGCAGTTCCGGGACAGGGGGTTTGCCCCAGCATTTT.

The rearrangement links TRBV7-9 to TRBJ2-2, with 10 bases identical to TRBD2. CDR1 and CDR2 from the germline V gene are SEHNR and FQNEAQ (reference sequence). V lost 2 bases to trimming and J lost 1 base; unmatched junction nucleotides: 1. The CDR3 spans 16 residues. For the CDR3, the DNA is TGTGCCAGCAGCTTAATAGCGGGAGGGAACACCGGGGAGCTGTTTTTT. Translated: CASSLIAGGNTGELFF.

The CDR3 here is CASSFSNQPQHF. For the CDR3, the DNA is TGTGCCAGCAGCTTTTCCAATCAGCCCCAGCATTTT. The chain carries TRBV6-5 and TRBJ1-5, with D hard to call. Trimming shortened V by 6 bases and J by 3 bases, and 6 bases separated the two germline ends. This CDR3 contains 12 residues. Germline CDR1 is MNHEY and CDR2 is SVGAGI.

The rearrangement uses TRBV7-2 and TRBJ2-5; no clear D gene. The CDR3 loop spans 15 amino acids. The germline V and J ends were trimmed by 1 base and 5 bases, with 14 bases remaining between them. Germline V gene data show CDR1 as SGHTA and CDR2 as FQGNSA. CDR3 in DNA: TGTGCCAGCAGCTTAGAAGTCGGCAGGTGGGAGACCCAGTACTTC. Encoded protein: CASSLEVGRWETQYF.

The chain links TRBV29-1 to TRBJ1-2, with 7 nucleotides matching TRBD1. Germline V gene data show CDR1 as SQVTM and CDR2 as ANQGSEA. This CDR3 has 14 amino acids. The trim removed 6 bases at V and 0 bases at J, leaving 7 bases unmatched. The DNA for the CDR3 is TGCAGCGTCTACGCCGGGACAGCTAACTATGGCTACACCTTC. It codes for CSVYAGTANYGYTF.

A remark on this clone: The same CDR3 can be traced to other DNA sequences in this sample. The V call is TRBV7-2, the J call TRBJ2-3; 7 nucleotides match TRBD2. The CDR3 is 14 amino acids. The V gene's germline CDR1 is SGHTA and CDR2 FQGNSA. After removal of 1 base from V and 4 bases from J, the junction contained 2 bases not matched to a gene. The CDR3 here is CASSLGGGADTQYF. For the CDR3, the DNA is TGTGCCAGCAGCTTAGGGGGGGGTGCAGATACGCAGTATTTT.

The genes are TRBV5-1 and TRBJ2-3; a weak D match, TRBD1 (6 bases). The CDR3 contains 15 residues. V shed 4 bases and J shed 2 bases, with 14 bases lying between them. The germline V gene has CDR1 SGHRS and CDR2 YFSETQ. CDR3: CASSTSGHHTDTQYF. The CDR3, as DNA: TGCGCCAGCAGCACTTCGGGACACCACACAGATACGCAGTATTTT.